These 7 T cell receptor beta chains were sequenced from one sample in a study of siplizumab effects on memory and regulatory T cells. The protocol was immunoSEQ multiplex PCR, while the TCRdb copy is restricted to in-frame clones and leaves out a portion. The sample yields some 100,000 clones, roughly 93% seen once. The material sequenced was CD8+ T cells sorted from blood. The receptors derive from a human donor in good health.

CDR3 loop: CASSEGTGGQPQHF. As DNA, the CDR3 is TGCGCCAGCAGCGAAGGGACAGGGGGTCAGCCCCAGCATTTT. The J gene is TRBJ1-5, the V gene TRBV4-1; 11 nucleotides match TRBD1. Looked up from germline, CDR1 is MGHRA and CDR2 is YSYEKL. The CDR3 is 14 residues long. Unmatched junction bases numbered 3, after V lost 5 bases and J lost 6 bases.

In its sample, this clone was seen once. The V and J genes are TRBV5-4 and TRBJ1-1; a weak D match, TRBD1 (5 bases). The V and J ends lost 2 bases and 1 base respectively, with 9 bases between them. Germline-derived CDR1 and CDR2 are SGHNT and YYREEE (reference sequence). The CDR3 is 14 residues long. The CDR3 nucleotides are TGTGCCAGCAGCTTTCGGGGCGGGAACACTGAAGCTTTCTTT. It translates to CASSFRGGNTEAFF.

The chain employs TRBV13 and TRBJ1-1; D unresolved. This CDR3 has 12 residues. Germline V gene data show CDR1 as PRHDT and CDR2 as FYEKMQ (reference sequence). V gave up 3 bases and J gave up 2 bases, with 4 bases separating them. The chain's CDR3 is CASSFGNTEAFF. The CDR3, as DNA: TGTGCCAGCAGCTTCGGCAACACTGAAGCTTTCTTT.

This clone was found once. Here the CDR3 reads CAWNMAQETQYF. The CDR3 nucleotides are TGTGCCTGGAACATGGCCCAAGAGACCCAGTACTTC. This chain uses TRBV30 with TRBJ2-5, with D hard to call. The CDR3 length is 12 residues. From germline, CDR1 is GTSNPN and CDR2 SVGIG (reference sequence). V lost 4 bases to trimming and J lost 1 base, with 7 bases between them.

The CDR3 nucleotides are TGTGCCAGCAGCTCCGAGAAGGGCGGGACATATGGGACCCAGTACTTC. Translation gives CASSSEKGGTYGTQYF. This chain connects TRBV7-9 to TRBJ2-5; D may match TRBD1 or TRBD2 (6 bases each). Germline V gives CDR1 SEHNR, CDR2 FQNEAQ (reference sequence). This CDR3 is 16 amino acids long. V shed 4 bases and J shed 7 bases, with 22 bases lying between them.

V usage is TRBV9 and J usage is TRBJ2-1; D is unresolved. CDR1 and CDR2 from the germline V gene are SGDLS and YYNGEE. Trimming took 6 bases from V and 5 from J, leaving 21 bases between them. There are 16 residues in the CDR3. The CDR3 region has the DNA TGTGCCAGCACCCCACCCACGACAAACCTAAACAATGAGCAGTTCTTC. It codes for CASTPPTTNLNNEQFF.

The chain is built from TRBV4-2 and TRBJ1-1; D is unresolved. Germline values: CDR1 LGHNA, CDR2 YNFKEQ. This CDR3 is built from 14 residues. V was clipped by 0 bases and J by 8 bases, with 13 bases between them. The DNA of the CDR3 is TGTGCCAGCAGCCAAGATAGGGCAGGAGTCGAAGCTTTCTTT. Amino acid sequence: CASSQDRAGVEAFF.